The clone carrying this T cell receptor beta chain appeared a few times. One entry per CDR3 protein results from TCRdb running MiXCR on the RT-PCR reads. This table holds 84,000 or so distinct CDR3 sequences, around 48% found once. This sample stems from a study of patients and donors after allogeneic stem cell transplantation. This sequence originates from a human donor who was either an allogeneic HSCT recipient or a stem cell or donor lymphocyte infusion donor (not recorded which). It is not recorded whose cells these are; they may come from a transplant donor. The sequencing sample was made of blood, either unsorted or a sorted T cell fraction (not recorded which).

The CDR3 spells CASSSPGRTEAFF. CDR3 nucleotides: TGTGCCAGCAGTTCCCCGGGGCGGACTGAAGCTTTCTTT. The rearrangement links TRBV6-2 or TRBV6-3 to TRBJ1-1; tentatively, D is TRBD1 (5 bases). Looked up from germline, CDR1 is MNHEY and CDR2 is SVGEGT. The germline V and J ends were trimmed by 4 bases and 5 bases, with 11 bases remaining between them. CDR3 length: 13 amino acids.